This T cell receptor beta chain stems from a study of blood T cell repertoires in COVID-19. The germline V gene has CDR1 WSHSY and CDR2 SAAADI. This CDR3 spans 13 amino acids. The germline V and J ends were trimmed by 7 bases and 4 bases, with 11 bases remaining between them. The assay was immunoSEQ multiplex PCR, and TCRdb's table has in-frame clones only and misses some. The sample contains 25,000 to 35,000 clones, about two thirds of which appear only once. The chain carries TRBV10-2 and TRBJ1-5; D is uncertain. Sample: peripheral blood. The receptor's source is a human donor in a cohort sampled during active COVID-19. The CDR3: CASNVRGNQPQHF. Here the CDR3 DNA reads TGCGCCAGCAACGTACGGGGTAATCAGCCCCAGCATTTT.